Listed below are T cell receptor beta chains from one sample, sequenced in a study of molecular identifiers for immune sequencing clone quantification. TCRdb passed the PCR reads through MiXCR, listing each CDR3 protein once. The repertoire consists of some 97,000 distinct CDR3 sequences, with roughly a quarter occurring once and the leading ten covering 0.85% to 0.95%. The sample was naive CD8+ T cells from blood, with Jurkat cell RNA spiked in. These receptors all come from a human donor in good health. Some libraries in this study had Jurkat cell RNA spiked in. CDR3s include the opening cysteine and the closing phenylalanine or tryptophan.

TRBV20-1,14,TRBJ2-3,CSARQLRGQDTQYF
TRBV6-2/TRBV6-3,19,TRBJ2-1,CASSSTSGGTISSYNEQFF
TRBV5-6,18,TRBJ2-1,CASSSAGGGPWAYNEQFF
TRBV5-1,14,TRBJ2-5,CASSLSQSQETQYF
TRBV30,14,TRBJ2-7,CAWSVLGAGDEQYF
TRBV3-1,18,TRBJ2-2,CASSPPEGLAGGTGELFF
TRBV24-1,13,TRBJ2-7,CATGPRTGYEQYF
TRBV6-5,13,TRBJ2-1,CASSLANHNEQFF
TRBV6-2/TRBV6-3,14,TRBJ1-1,CASSYSSLHDEAFF
TRBV19,15,TRBJ2-7,CASTPTSGSSYEQYF
TRBV6-6,14,TRBJ1-1,CASTQRGAGTEAFF
TRBV4-1,16,TRBJ2-7,CASSQEGGTPVYEQYF